This TCR beta chain was identified during a study of Ad26.COV2.S vaccination and SARS-CoV-2 variants. Study-wide points: Breadth, reportedly substantial, characterized the spike-specific CD8+ and CD4+ T cell responses after vaccination.

This table comes from immunoSEQ multiplex PCR, and its TCRdb copy is limited to in-frame clones, with some not included. The table includes roughly 100,000 clones, less than 85% detected once. Notes on this clone: The target antigen is unknown.

The V gene lost 4 bases and the J gene lost 3 bases, with 15 bases spanning the gap. This CDR3 contains 15 residues. Germline V gene data show CDR1 as SEHNR and CDR2 as FQNEAQ (reference sequence). The source was peripheral blood, collected after recovery from COVID-19. The receptor was isolated from a human donor who had recovered from COVID-19. The rearrangement uses TRBV7-9 and TRBJ1-2; maybe TRBD1 (5 bases). For the CDR3, the DNA is TGTGCCAGCAGCTCCGGGACTCTAGCTGACTATGGCTACACCTTC. Translated, it gives CASSSGTLADYGYTF.